The 3 T cell receptor beta chains below come from one sample, sequenced in a study of shared clonotypes between healthy human individuals. The table came from immunoSEQ multiplex PCR; TCRdb's copy has only in-frame clones and leaves some out. Altogether some 1.4 million clones are present, roughly 96% being singletons, with the ten largest covering approximately 1.2%. The sample consisted of naive CD4+ T cells sorted from blood. Subset of the sample: CD45RA+ positively selected. Source of these receptors: a man aged 25 to 45 in good health.

The V call is TRBV7-2, the J call TRBJ1-1; TRBD1 aligns across 9 bases. After removal of 5 bases from V and 0 bases from J, the junction contained 13 bases not matched to a gene. The CDR3 spans 18 residues. The V gene's germline CDR1 is SGHTA and CDR2 FQGNSA. The CDR3 DNA sequence: TGTGCCAGCAGCCCCCAATCGAACAGGGGGCATATGAACACTGAAGCTTTCTTT. Encoded protein: CASSPQSNRGHMNTEAFF.

The chain joins TRBV27 to TRBJ2-1; the D is unclear. V lost 8 bases to trimming and J lost 0 bases, with 14 bases between them. This CDR3 region has 15 residues. CDR1 and CDR2 from the germline V gene are MNHEY and SMNVEV (reference sequence). The CDR3 DNA follows: TGTGCCAGCCGACCTGGACGCCTCTCCTACAATGAGCAGTTCTTC. It specifies CASRPGRLSYNEQFF.

The rearrangement uses TRBV5-1 and TRBJ2-3; D gene unclear. There are 16 residues in the CDR3. In germline, CDR1 is SGHRS, CDR2 YFSETQ. V gave up 0 bases and J gave up 1 base, with 12 bases separating them. CDR3: CASSLDSRLGTDTQYF. The DNA for the CDR3 is TGCGCCAGCAGCTTGGATAGTCGGTTAGGCACAGATACGCAGTATTTT.